The next 21 T cell receptor beta chains were all read from a single sample in a study of molecular identifiers for immune sequencing clone quantification. TCRdb processed the PCR reads anew with MiXCR; each CDR3 protein has one entry. Of over 600,000 distinct CDR3 sequences in the sample, 15% to 20% were seen once. Sequencing was performed on naive CD8+ T cells from blood, with Jurkat cell RNA spiked in. Subset specified: FACS-sorted CD8+CD4-CCR7+CD45RA+ naive T cells. The receptors derive from a human donor in good health. Some libraries in this study had Jurkat cell RNA spiked in.

The CDR3 sequence: CASSLQGPTEAFF. DNA for the CDR3: TGTGCCAGCTCTTTACAGGGACCCACTGAAGCTTTCTTT. The rearrangement links TRBV27 to TRBJ1-1, with a tentative D call TRBD1 (6 bases). Per germline, CDR1 MNHEY and CDR2 SMNVEV (reference sequence). V gave up 8 bases and J gave up 4 bases, with 14 bases separating them. The length of the CDR3 is 13 residues.

This clonotype was observed many times. The chain uses TRBV5-8 and TRBJ2-7; D gene ambiguous. This CDR3 spans 12 amino acids. Between the trimmed V and J ends, which lost 9 bases and 2 bases, there was a span of 12 bases. Per the germline V gene, CDR1 is SGHTS and CDR2 is YDEGEE. The CDR3 bases are TGTGCCAACGTTTTCGGTACCTACGAGCAGTACTTC. Translating gives CANVFGTYEQYF.

The sample holds many counts of this clonotype. The chain is built from TRBV20-1 and TRBJ1-1; tentatively, D is TRBD1 (6 bases). Germline V gene lookup returns CDR1 DFQATT and CDR2 SNEGSKA (reference sequence). The ends were cut back, 6 bases at V and 5 bases at J, with 19 bases in the middle. The CDR3 spans 14 residues. In DNA form, the CDR3 reads TGCAGTGCACGAGTTAGGGGGGGCTTAACTGAAGCTTTCTTT. Its protein product is CSARVRGGLTEAFF.

In its sample, this clonotype was seen a few times. The chain uses TRBV3-2 and TRBJ2-3; the D call TRBD2 from the table was never checked on the DNA. TRBV3-2 is a documented pseudogene. The CDR3 runs to 16 residues. CDR3: CASTTGDSPSTDTQYF. In DNA, the CDR3 is TGTGCCAGTACGACCGGGGACTCCCCTAGCACAGATACGCAGTATTTT.

As regards this clonotype: The germline gene is not matched at one end of the junction; a read error may be the cause. The rearrangement links TRBV7-9 to TRBJ1-3, with a possible D match to TRBD1 (5 bases). Germline V gives CDR1 SEHNR, CDR2 FQNEAQ (reference sequence). The CDR3 has 16 residues. The CDR3 sequence: CAGSQNRDFSGNTIYF. The CDR3 DNA reads TGTGCCGGCAGCCAGAACCGGGACTTTTCTGGAAACACCATATATTTT.

Concerning this clonotype: A read error may be the cause here, since a much bigger clone is one base away. J is TRBJ2-3 and V is TRBV11-2; D is unclear. Germline assignment: CDR1 SGHAT and CDR2 FQNNGV. The CDR3 has 13 residues. The CDR3 nucleotides are TGTGCCAACAGCTTTTATGTCACAGATACGCAGTATTTT. Amino acids: CANSFYVTDTQYF.

For this clonotype: Given a much more abundant clone one base away, this may be a read error. This chain joins TRBV4-3 and TRBJ2-2; D might be TRBD2 (6 bases). CDR1 LGHNA and CDR2 YSLEER come from the germline V gene. The CDR3 is 15 residues long. The V end was cut by 4 bases, the J end by 10 bases, with 19 bases between. CDR3 sequence reads: CASSRAGFGAVELFF. The CDR3 region has the DNA TGCGCCAGCAGCCGGGCGGGGTTTGGGGCCGTGGAGCTGTTTTTT.

This clonotype has a handful of counts. The chain uses TRBV12-3 or TRBV12-4 and TRBJ2-5; a weak D match, TRBD1 (5 bases). The CDR3 is 11 residues long. V was pared by 11 bases and J by 5 bases, with 12 bases between. Here the CDR3 DNA reads TGTGCCGTGCGACAGAGTGAGACCCAGTACTTC. It codes for CAVRQSETQYF.

Only a few counts were recorded for this clonotype. V is TRBV5-6 and J is TRBJ2-1; D remains ambiguous. The CDR3 covers 15 residues. The germline gives CDR1 SGHDT, CDR2 YYEEEE. V was cut by 4 bases and J by 7 bases, with 18 bases left in between. In DNA form, the CDR3 reads TGTGCCAGCAGCCAGGCAGAGGAATTCCTAAATGAGCAGTTCTTC. This codes for CASSQAEEFLNEQFF.

This clonotype has only a few counts. One base away lies a much larger clone, so this may be a sequencing read error. No conserved phenylalanine or tryptophan ends this CDR3, so it is likely a read error. V gene TRBV5-6 combines with J gene TRBJ1-6; 7 bases agree with TRBD1. Germline V gene data show CDR1 as SGHDT and CDR2 as YYEEEE. J gave up 0 bases and V 4 bases, and 4 bases lay outside the gene matches. CDR3 length: 16 residues. The CDR3 nucleotides read TGTGCCAGCAGCCCGACAGGGTCCTCCTATAATTCACCCCTCCACCTT. It encodes CASSPTGSSYNSPLHL.

This chain joins TRBV7-9 and TRBJ1-3; D possibly corresponds to TRBD1 (6 bases). The CDR3 sequence is 15 residues long. Per the germline V gene, CDR1 is SEHNR and CDR2 is FQNEAQ (reference sequence). Trimming shortened V by 3 bases and J by 3 bases, and 12 bases separated the two germline ends. The CDR3 nucleotides are TGTGCCAGCAGCTTCGAGGGGGTGAATGGAAACACCATATATTTT. It specifies CASSFEGVNGNTIYF.

This clonotype was detected many times. The chain links TRBV6-5 to TRBJ2-7, with 9 bases aligning to TRBD1. Unmatched junction bases numbered 3, after V lost 3 bases and J lost 0 bases. The CDR3 loop spans 15 amino acids. CDR1 is MNHEY and CDR2 is SVGAGI in the germline V gene. CDR3 bases: TGTGCCAGCAGTTATGGACAGGGGTTCTCCTACGAGCAGTACTTC. Translated: CASSYGQGFSYEQYF.

This clonotype was picked up many times. This chain uses TRBV30 with TRBJ2-2, with a possible D match to TRBD1 (6 bases). The CDR3 has 13 amino acids. The V and J ends lost 3 bases and 2 bases respectively, with 7 bases between them. Germline values: CDR1 GTSNPN, CDR2 SVGIG (reference sequence). The CDR3 loop reads CAWRQGNTGELFF. As DNA, the CDR3 is TGTGCCTGGAGACAGGGAAACACCGGGGAGCTGTTTTTT.

This clonotype occurred many times. The chain links TRBV11-2 to TRBJ1-4; possible D gene TRBD1, 6 bases. V was clipped by 1 base and J by 11 bases, with 11 bases between them. CDR1 SGHAT and CDR2 FQNNGV come from the germline V gene. The CDR3 extends over 13 amino acids. CDR3: CASSLAPQGKLFF. The CDR3 region has the DNA TGTGCCAGCAGCTTAGCCCCGCAGGGGAAACTGTTTTTT.

This clonotype has only one observation. A much more abundant neighbour one base away suggests this may be a read error. The chain recombines TRBV20-1 with TRBJ2-1; 10 nucleotides agree with TRBD2. Germline V CDR1 and CDR2: DFQATT, SNEGSKA (reference sequence). The CDR3 runs to 16 residues. The CDR3 nucleotides are TGCGGTGCTCCCCATAGCGGGGGGACAATTTACGGTGAGCAGTTCTTC. Translating it yields CGAPHSGGTIYGEQFF.

Only a few counts were recorded for this clonotype. V usage is TRBV7-4 and J usage is TRBJ2-2, with 14 bases that match TRBD2. The V gene end was trimmed by 5 bases and the J gene end by 6 bases; junction bases not matched to a gene: 5. The CDR3 extends over 16 amino acids. Germline V CDR1 and CDR2: SGHVT, SQSDAQ. The CDR3 region has the DNA TGTGCCAGCAGCGAGGGACTAGCGGGAGAGGCCGGGGAGCTGTTTTTT. Its protein product is CASSEGLAGEAGELFF.

This rearrangement joins TRBV16 to TRBJ1-3, with a tentative D call TRBD1 (5 bases). The germline CDR1 and CDR2 sequences are KGHSY and FQNENV. This CDR3 region has 16 residues. Trimming left V 1 base short and J 0 bases short, with 10 bases between. The CDR3 bases are TGTGCCAGCAGCCAATTTAAGGGGCCCTCTGGAAACACCATATATTTT. It is translated as CASSQFKGPSGNTIYF.

The table lists this clonotype with many counts. Compared with germline, one end of the junction differs, possibly owing to a read error. The chain is built from TRBV2 and TRBJ1-3; D uncertain. Germline lookup yields CDR1 SNHLY and CDR2 FYNNEI. The length of the CDR3 is 11 residues. CDR3 in DNA: TGTGCCAGCAGTGAAACGAGTGTTTCCTGTTTT. It is translated as CASSETSVSCF.

About this clonotype: A read error may explain this, as a much larger clone is one base away. The CDR3 nucleotides are TGTGCCAGCACCTCAGCCATAGCAGGAACTGAAGCTTTCTTT. Protein product: CASTSAIAGTEAFF. The J gene is TRBJ1-1, the V gene TRBV6-2 or TRBV6-3; D gene uncertain. V gave up 7 bases and J gave up 5 bases, with 17 bases separating them. The germline gives CDR1 MNHEY, CDR2 SVGEGT. This CDR3 region has 14 residues.

The table lists this clonotype with a few counts. The chain combines TRBV24-1 with TRBJ2-1; either TRBD1 or TRBD2 may supply D (5 bases each). The germline V and J ends were trimmed by 1 base and 0 bases, with 15 bases remaining between them. This CDR3 spans 18 amino acids. CDR1 and CDR2 (germline): KGHDR, SFDVKD. The CDR3: CATSDLRRGESSYNEQFF. The CDR3 DNA reads as TGTGCCACCAGTGATTTAAGACGAGGGGAAAGCTCCTACAATGAGCAGTTCTTC.

This clonotype was seen at least ten times. The genes are TRBV7-9 and TRBJ1-1; D not certain. V lost 0 bases and J lost 2, with 10 bases in between. In germline, CDR1 is SEHNR, CDR2 FQNEAQ (reference sequence). The CDR3 is 15 amino acids. CDR3 region: CASSLALTTNTEAFF. Written as DNA, the CDR3 is TGTGCCAGCAGCTTAGCGCTCACAACCAACACTGAAGCTTTCTTT. Full variable domain (rest looked up from reference TRBV7-9 and TRBJ1-1): DTGVSQNPRHKITKRGQNVTFRCDPISEHNRLYWYRQTLGQGPEFLTYFQNEAQLEKSRLLSDRFSAERPKGSFSTLEIQRTEQGDSAMYLCASSLALTTNTEAFFGQGTRLTVV.